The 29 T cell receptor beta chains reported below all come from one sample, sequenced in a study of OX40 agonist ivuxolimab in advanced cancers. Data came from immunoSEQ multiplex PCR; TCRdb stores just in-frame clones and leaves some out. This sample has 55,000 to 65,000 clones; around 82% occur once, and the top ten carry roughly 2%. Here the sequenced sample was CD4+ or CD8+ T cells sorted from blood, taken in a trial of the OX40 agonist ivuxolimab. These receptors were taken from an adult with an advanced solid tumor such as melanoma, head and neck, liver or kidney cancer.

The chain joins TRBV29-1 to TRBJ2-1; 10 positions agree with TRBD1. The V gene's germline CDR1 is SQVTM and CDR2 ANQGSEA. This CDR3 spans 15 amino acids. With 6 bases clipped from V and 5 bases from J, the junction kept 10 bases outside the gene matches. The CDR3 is CSVASGQGVNNEQFF. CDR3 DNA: TGCAGCGTGGCTTCTGGACAGGGGGTGAACAATGAGCAGTTCTTC.

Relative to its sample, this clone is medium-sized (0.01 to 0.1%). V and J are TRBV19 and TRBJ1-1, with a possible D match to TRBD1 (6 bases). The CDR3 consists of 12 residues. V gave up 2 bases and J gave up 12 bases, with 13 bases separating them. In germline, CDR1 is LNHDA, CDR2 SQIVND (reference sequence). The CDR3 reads CASSIQGRSTFF. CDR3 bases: TGTGCCAGTAGTATACAGGGGCGGTCGACTTTCTTT.

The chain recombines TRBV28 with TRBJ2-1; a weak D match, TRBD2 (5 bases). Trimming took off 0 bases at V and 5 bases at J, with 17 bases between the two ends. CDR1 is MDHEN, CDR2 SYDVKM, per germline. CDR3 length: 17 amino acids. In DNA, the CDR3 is TGTGCCAGCAGTTTATGGGCGGCCGTAAGGGAGAACAATGAGCAGTTCTTC. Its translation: CASSLWAAVRENNEQFF.

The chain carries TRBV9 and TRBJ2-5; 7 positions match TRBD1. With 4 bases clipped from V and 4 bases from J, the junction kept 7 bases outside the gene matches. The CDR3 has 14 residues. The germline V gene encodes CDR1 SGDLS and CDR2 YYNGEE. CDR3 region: CASSPLRQGETQYF. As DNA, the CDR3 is TGTGCCAGCAGCCCACTCCGACAGGGAGAGACCCAGTACTTC.

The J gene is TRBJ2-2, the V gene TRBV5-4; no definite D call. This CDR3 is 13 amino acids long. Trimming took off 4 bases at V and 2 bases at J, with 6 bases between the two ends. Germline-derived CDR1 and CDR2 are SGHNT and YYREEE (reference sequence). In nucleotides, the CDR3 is TGTGCCAGCAGCGCCCCTAACACCGGGGAGCTGTTTTTT. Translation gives CASSAPNTGELFF.

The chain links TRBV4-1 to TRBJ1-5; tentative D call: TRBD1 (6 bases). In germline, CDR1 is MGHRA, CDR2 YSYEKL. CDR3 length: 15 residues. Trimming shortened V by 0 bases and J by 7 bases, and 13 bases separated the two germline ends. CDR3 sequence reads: CASSQDGGGGQPQHF. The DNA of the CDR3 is TGCGCCAGCAGCCAAGATGGAGGGGGGGGCCAGCCCCAGCATTTT.

CDR3 in DNA: TGTGCCTGGAACCCATGGGAGGCCGGGGAGCTGTTTTTT. The encoded protein is CAWNPWEAGELFF. The gene calls are TRBV30 and TRBJ2-2, with D possibly matching TRBD2 (6 bases). Trimming took off 4 bases at V and 6 bases at J, with 12 bases between the two ends. CDR3 size: 13 residues. The germline CDR1 and CDR2 sequences are GTSNPN and SVGIG (reference sequence).

CDR3 nucleotides: TGTGCCTGGAGGGGCATTGGGTCGGCGACTGAAGCTTTCTTT. It is translated as CAWRGIGSATEAFF. V is TRBV30 and J is TRBJ1-1, with no clear D. Germline loops: CDR1 GTSNPN, CDR2 SVGIG (reference sequence). The CDR3 contains 14 residues. V shed 3 bases and J shed 5 bases, with 16 bases lying between them.

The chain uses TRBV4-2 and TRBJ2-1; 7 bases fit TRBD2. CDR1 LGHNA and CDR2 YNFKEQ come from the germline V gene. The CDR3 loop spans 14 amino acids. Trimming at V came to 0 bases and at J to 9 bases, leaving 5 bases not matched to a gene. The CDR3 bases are TGTGCCAGCAGCCAAGAGCGGGAGTTTGGTGAGCAGTTCTTC. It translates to CASSQEREFGEQFF.

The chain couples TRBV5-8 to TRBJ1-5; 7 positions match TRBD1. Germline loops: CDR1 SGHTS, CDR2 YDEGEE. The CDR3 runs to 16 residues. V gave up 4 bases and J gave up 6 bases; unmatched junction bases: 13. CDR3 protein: CASSQGVAGGVQPQHF. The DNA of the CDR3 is TGTGCCAGCAGCCAGGGGGTGGCTGGCGGCGTTCAGCCCCAGCATTTT.

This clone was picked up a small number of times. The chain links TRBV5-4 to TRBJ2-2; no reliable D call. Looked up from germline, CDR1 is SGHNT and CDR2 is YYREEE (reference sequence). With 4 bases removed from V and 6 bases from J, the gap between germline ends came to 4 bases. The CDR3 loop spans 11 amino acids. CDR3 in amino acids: CASSLAGELFF. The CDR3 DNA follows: TGTGCCAGCAGCCTCGCCGGGGAGCTGTTTTTT.

The CDR3 reads CASSRGGGSTDTQYF. The CDR3 DNA is TGCGCCAGCAGCCGAGGGGGCGGGAGTACAGATACGCAGTATTTT. The V gene is TRBV5-1, the J gene TRBJ2-3, with D perhaps given as TRBD1 or TRBD2 (7 bases each). The CDR3 consists of 15 residues. The germline V gene has CDR1 SGHRS and CDR2 YFSETQ. V lost 4 bases and J lost 3, with 15 bases in between.

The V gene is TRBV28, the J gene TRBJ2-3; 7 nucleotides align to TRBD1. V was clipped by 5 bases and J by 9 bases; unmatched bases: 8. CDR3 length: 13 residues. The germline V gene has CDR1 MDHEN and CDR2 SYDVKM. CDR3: CASSPSYRGTQYF. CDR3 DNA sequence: TGTGCCAGCAGTCCGTCCTACAGGGGAACGCAGTATTTT.

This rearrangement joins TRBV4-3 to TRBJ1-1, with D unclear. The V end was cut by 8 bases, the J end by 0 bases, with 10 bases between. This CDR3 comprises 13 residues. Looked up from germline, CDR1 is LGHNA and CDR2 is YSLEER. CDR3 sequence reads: CASSPKMNTEAFF. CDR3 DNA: TGCGCCAGCTCCCCGAAGATGAACACTGAAGCTTTCTTT.

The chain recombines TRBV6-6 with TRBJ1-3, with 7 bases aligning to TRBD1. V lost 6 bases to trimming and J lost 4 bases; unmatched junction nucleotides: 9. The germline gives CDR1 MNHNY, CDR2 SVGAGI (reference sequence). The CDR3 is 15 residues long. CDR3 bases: TGTGCCAGCAGGAACGAGGGGGCGGGAGGAAACACCATATATTTT. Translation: CASRNEGAGGNTIYF.

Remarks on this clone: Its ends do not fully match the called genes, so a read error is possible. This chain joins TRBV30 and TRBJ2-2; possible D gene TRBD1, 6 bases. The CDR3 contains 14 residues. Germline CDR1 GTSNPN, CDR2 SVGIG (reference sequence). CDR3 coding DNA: TGTGCCTTGACAGGAGATATGAACGCCGGGGAGCTGTTTTTT. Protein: CALTGDMNAGELFF.

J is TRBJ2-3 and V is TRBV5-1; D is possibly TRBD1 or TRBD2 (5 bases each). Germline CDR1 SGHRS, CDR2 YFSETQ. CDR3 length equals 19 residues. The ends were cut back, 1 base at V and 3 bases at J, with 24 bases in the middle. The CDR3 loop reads CASSLSIVEGRPGTDTQYF. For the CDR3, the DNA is TGCGCCAGCAGCTTGAGTATCGTTGAGGGGAGACCGGGGACAGATACGCAGTATTTT.

This CDR3 is CSVGSVQAAFF. The CDR3 DNA reads TGCAGCGTTGGGTCCGTACAGGCGGCTTTCTTT. The gene calls are TRBV29-1 and TRBJ1-1, with D maybe TRBD1 (5 bases). The germline CDR1 and CDR2 sequences are SQVTM and ANQGSEA. CDR3 length: 11 residues. V gave up 4 bases and J gave up 11 bases, with 14 bases separating them.

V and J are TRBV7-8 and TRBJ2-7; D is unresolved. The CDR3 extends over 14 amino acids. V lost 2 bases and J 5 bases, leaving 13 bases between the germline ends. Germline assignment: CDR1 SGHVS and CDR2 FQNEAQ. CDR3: CASSLTGAVNEQYF. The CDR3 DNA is TGTGCCAGCAGCTTAACGGGCGCCGTCAACGAGCAGTACTTC.

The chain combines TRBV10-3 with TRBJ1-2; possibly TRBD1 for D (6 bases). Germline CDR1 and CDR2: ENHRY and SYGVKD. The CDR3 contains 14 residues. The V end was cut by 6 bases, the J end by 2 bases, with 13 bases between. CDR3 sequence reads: CAIRGTGTNYGYTF. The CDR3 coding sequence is TGTGCCATCAGAGGAACAGGGACGAACTATGGCTACACCTTC.

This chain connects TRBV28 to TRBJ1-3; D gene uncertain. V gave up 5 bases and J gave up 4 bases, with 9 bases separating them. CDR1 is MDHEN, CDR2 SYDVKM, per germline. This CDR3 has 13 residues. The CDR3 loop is CASSELGGNTIYF. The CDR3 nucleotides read TGTGCCAGCAGTGAGCTAGGCGGAAACACCATATATTTT.

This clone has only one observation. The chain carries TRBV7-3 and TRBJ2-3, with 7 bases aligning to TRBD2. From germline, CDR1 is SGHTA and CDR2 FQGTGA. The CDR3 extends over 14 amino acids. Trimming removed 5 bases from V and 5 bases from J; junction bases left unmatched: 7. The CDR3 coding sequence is TGTGCCAGCAGCAAAGCGGGGATGGAAGATACGCAGTATTTT. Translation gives CASSKAGMEDTQYF.

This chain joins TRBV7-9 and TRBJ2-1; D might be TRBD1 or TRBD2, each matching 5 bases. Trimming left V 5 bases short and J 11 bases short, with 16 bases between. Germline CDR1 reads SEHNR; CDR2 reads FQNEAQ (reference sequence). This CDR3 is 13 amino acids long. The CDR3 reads CASSIGTETKQFF. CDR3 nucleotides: TGTGCCAGCAGCATAGGGACGGAGACTAAGCAGTTCTTC.

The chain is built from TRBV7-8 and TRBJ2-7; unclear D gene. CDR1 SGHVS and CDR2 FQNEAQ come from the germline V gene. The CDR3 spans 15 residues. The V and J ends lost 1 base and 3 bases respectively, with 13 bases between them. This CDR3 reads CASSLVASDIYEQYF. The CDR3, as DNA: TGTGCCAGCAGCTTAGTAGCCAGCGACATCTACGAGCAGTACTTC.

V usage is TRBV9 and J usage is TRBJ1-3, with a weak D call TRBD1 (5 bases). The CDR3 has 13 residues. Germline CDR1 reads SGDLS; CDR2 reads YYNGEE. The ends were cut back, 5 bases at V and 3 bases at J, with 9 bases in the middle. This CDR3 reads CASSRGDGNTIYF. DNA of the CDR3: TGTGCCAGCAGTCGGGGCGATGGAAACACCATATATTTT.

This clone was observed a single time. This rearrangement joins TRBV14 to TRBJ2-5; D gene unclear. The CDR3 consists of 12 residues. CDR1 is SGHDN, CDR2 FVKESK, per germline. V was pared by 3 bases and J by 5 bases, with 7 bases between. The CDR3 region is CASSQGGETQYF. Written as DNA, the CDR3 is TGTGCCAGCAGCCAGGGCGGTGAGACCCAGTACTTC.

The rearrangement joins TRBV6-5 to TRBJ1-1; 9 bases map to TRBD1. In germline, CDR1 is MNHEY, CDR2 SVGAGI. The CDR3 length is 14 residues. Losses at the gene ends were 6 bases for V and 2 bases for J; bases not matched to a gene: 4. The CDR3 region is CASRRTGVNTEAFF. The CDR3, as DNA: TGTGCCAGCAGACGGACAGGGGTAAACACTGAAGCTTTCTTT.

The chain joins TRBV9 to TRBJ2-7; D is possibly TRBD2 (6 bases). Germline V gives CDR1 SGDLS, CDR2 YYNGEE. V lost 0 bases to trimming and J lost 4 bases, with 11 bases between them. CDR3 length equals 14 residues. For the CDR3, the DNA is TGTGCCAGCAGCGTAGCTGGGGGAGGTTACGAGCAGTACTTC. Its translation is CASSVAGGGYEQYF. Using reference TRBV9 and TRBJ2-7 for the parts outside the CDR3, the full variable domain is DSGVTQTPKHLITATGQRVTLRCSPRSGDLSVYWYQQSLDQGLQFLIQYYNGEERAKGNILERFSAQQFPDLHSELNLSSLELGDSALYFCASSVAGGGYEQYFGPGTRLTVT.

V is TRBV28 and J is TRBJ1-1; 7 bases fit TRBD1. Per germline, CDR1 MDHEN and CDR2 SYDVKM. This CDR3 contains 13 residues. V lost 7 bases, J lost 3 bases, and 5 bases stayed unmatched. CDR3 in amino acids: CASTQGGYTEAFF. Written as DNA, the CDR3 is TGTGCCAGCACTCAGGGGGGGTACACTGAAGCTTTCTTT.